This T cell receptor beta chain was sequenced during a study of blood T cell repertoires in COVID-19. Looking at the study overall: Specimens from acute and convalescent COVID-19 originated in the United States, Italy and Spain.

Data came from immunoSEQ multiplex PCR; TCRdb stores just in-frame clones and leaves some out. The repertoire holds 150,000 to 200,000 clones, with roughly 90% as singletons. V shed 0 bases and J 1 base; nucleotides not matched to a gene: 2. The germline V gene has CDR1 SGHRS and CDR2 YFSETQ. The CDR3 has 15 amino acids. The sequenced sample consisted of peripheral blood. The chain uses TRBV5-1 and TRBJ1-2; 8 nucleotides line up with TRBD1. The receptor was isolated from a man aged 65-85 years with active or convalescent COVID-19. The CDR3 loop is CASSLDDRGNYGYTF. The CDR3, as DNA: TGCGCCAGCAGCTTGGACGACAGGGGTAACTATGGCTACACCTTC.